This T cell receptor beta chain was recovered during a study of long-term antiretroviral therapy in people with HIV. Whole-study results and caveats: Clones with expansion before ART led the repertoire at all time points. ART adherence, viral resistance and therapy changes went undocumented.

J lost 4 bases, V lost 3 bases, and 7 bases had no gene match. CDR1 and CDR2 from the germline V gene are WSHSY and SAAADI. This CDR3 has 16 amino acids. About this clone itself: Its target is not known.

They ran version v3.0 of the immunoSEQ assay at survey level. Measured with immunoSEQ multiplex PCR; TCRdb has only the in-frame clones, and not every one. The sample gives more than 20,000 clones, roughly 86% of which show up once; roughly 4.8% is in the top ten. The sequencing used unsorted PBMCs, collected 1.3 years after starting antiretroviral therapy. The sequence came from a man in his 60s with HIV. The V gene is TRBV10-2, the J gene TRBJ2-5, with TRBD2 matching 11 bases. In DNA, the CDR3 is TGCGCCAGCAGTGACCACGGACTAGCGGGTGGAGAGACCCAGTACTTC. It encodes CASSDHGLAGGETQYF.